This T cell receptor (beta chain) derives from a study of cytomegalovirus exposure and HLA in healthy donors. Study details: The platform used for the approximately 120 validation repertoires matched that of the roughly 670 first-cohort repertoires, a later analysis reported.

TCRdb's copy holds only in-frame clones and misses some; the assay was immunoSEQ multiplex PCR. The sample yields 180,000 or so clones, roughly nine tenths seen once. The roughly 120-subject validation cohort, separate from the approximately 670-subject first cohort, included the donors. This clone was seen a few times. Specimen: PBMCs. The receptor was derived from a young man in good health and CMV-seropositive.

CDR3 bases: TGTGCCAGCAGCCCGCGGGGCCTAGTTACCGGGGAGCTGTTTTTT. It specifies CASSPRGLVTGELFF. This sequence joins TRBV9 and TRBJ2-2, with a weak D call TRBD2 (6 bases). The V end lost 4 bases, the J end lost 5 bases, and 15 bases lay between the germline ends. The CDR3 spans 15 residues. The germline CDR1 and CDR2 sequences are SGDLS and YYNGEE. The whole variable domain, filled in from reference TRBV9 and TRBJ2-2, reads DSGVTQTPKHLITATGQRVTLRCSPRSGDLSVYWYQQSLDQGLQFLIQYYNGEERAKGNILERFSAQQFPDLHSELNLSSLELGDSALYFCASSPRGLVTGELFFGEGSRLTVL.